This T cell receptor beta chain was observed in a study of T cells in women clearing cervical HPV infection. Study information: Controls gave blood once infection was undetectable; cases at lesion identification. With HLA typing for only a few women, HLA confounding remains possible.

The table came from immunoSEQ multiplex PCR; TCRdb's copy has only in-frame clones and leaves some out. The sample holds tens of thousands of clones. On this clone itself: The observed sequence ends 3 residues before the CDR3 terminus, with the missing tail filled in from the germline J gene.

Prevalent HPV16 infections were excluded; only incident single HPV16 infections included. V trimming: 3 bases; J trimming: 3 bases; junction bases outside the gene matches: 4. The length of the CDR3 is 14 residues. The germline V gene has CDR1 LNHNV and CDR2 YYDKDF (reference sequence). V and J are TRBV15 and TRBJ2-7; 8 bases map to TRBD1. Sequenced material: blood buffy coat. This TCR derives from a woman between 18 and 69 years old with a cervical HPV16 infection that either progressed to CIN3+ or cleared (not recorded which). The DNA read from the CDR3 is TGTGCCACCAGCAGGACAGGACAGGGCTACGAG. It codes for CATSRTGQGYE. The entire CDR3 sequence reads CATSRTGQGYEQYF. The full variable domain, in which reference TRBV15 and TRBJ2-7 provide the parts outside the CDR3, is DAMVIQNPRYQVTQFGKPVTLSCSQTLNHNVMYWYQQKSSQAPKLLFHYYDKDFNNEADTPDNFQSRRPNTSFCFLDIRSPGLGDTAMYLCATSRTGQGYEQYFGPGTRLTVT.